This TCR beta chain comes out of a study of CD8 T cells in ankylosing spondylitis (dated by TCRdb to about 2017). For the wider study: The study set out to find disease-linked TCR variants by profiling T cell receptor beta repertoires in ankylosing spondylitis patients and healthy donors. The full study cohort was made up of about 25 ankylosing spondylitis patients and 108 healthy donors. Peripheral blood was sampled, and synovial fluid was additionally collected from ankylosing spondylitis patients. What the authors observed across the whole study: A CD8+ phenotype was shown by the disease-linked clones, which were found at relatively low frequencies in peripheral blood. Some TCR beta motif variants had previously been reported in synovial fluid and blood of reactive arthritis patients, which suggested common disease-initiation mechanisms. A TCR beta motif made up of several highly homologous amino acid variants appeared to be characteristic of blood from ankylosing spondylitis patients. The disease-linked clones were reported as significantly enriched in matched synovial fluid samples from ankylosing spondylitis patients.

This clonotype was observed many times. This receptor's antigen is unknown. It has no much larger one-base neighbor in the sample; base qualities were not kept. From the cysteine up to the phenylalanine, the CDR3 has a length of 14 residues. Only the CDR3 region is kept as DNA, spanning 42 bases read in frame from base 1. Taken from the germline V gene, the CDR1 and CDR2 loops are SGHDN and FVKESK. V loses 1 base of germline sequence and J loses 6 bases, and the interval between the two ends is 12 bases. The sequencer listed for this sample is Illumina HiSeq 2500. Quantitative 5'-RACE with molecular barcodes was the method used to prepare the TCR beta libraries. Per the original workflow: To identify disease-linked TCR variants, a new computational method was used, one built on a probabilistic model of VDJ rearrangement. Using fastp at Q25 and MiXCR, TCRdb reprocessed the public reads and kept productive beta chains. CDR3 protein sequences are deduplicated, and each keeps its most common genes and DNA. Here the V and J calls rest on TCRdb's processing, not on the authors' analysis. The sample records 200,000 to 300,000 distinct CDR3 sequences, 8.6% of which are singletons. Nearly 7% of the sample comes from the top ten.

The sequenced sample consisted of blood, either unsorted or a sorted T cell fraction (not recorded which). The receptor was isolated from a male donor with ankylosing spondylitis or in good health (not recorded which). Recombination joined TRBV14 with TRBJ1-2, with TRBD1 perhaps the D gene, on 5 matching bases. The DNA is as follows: TGTGCCAGCAGCCAAGGAGGAGGGGTGGATGGCTACACCTTC. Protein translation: CASSQGGGVDGYTF.